The sequence of this TCR beta chain was determined in a study of blood T cell repertoires in COVID-19. Study-level background: Sites in the United States, Italy and Spain provided acute and convalescent COVID-19 samples.

The assay was immunoSEQ multiplex PCR, and TCRdb's table has in-frame clones only and misses some. The sample yields approximately 300,000 clones, over 85% seen once. Losses at the gene ends were 0 bases for V and 1 base for J; bases not matched to a gene: 4. This CDR3 has 16 amino acids. Germline lookup yields CDR1 SGHRS and CDR2 YFSETQ. Seattle's enrolled individuals joined amid active infection and were then monitored longitudinally. Sequencing was carried out using peripheral blood. The origin of this receptor is a woman under 40 with COVID-19, enrolled during active disease. The rearrangement links TRBV5-1 to TRBJ2-1, with 7 bases lining up with TRBD1. Here the CDR3 reads CASSLAQGVSYNEQFF. The CDR3 bases are TGCGCCAGCAGCTTGGCCCAGGGGGTTTCCTACAATGAGCAGTTCTTC.